This TCR beta chain was identified in a study of blood T cell repertoires in COVID-19. Original analysis: Amplifying reference gene primers gave estimates of nucleated cell counts. TCRdb's copy holds only in-frame clones and misses some; the assay was immunoSEQ multiplex PCR. V, J and clone size are those of that table, while D and trimming were read from the DNA. The data contain 20,000 to 25,000 clones, more than 75% of them singletons. The CDR3 extends over 12 amino acids. V was shortened by 6 bases and J by 1 base, with 7 bases between the two germline ends. Germline-derived CDR1 and CDR2 are MNHEY and SVGEGT. This clone was recorded only once.

Sequencing used peripheral blood. The receptor was derived from a human donor with active COVID-19. The donor label of this sample is uncertain. The chain recombines TRBV6-2 or TRBV6-3 with TRBJ2-7; no firm D call. In nucleotides, the CDR3 is TGTGCCAGCAGCCTCGTATCCTACGAGCAGTACTTC. Its translation: CASSLVSYEQYF.